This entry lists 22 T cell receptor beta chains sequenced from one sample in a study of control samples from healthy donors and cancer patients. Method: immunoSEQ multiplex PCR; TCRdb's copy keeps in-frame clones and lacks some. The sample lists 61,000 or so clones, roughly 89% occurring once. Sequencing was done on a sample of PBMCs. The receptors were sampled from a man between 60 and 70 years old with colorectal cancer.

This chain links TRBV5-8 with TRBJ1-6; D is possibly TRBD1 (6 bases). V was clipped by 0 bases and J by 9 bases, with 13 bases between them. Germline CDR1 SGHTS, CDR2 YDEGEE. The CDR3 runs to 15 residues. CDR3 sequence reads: CASSLVLGGGSPLHF. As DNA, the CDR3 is TGTGCCAGCAGCTTGGTGTTAGGGGGGGGTTCACCCCTCCACTTT.

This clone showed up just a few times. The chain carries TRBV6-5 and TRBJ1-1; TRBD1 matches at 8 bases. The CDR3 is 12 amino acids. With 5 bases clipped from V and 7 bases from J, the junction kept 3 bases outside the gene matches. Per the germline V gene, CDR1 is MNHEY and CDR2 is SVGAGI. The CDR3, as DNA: TGTGCCAGCAGTCCGGACAGGGATGAAGCTTTCTTT. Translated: CASSPDRDEAFF.

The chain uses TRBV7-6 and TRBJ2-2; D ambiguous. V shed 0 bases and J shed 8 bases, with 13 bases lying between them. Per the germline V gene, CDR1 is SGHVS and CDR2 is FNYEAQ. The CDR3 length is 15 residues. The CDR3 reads CASSLAGTEGGELFF. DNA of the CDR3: TGTGCCAGCAGCTTAGCGGGCACCGAAGGGGGGGAGCTGTTTTTT.

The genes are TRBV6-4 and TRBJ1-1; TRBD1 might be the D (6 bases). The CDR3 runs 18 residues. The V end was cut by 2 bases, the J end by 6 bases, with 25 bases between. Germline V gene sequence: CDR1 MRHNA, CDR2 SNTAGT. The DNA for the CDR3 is TGTGCCAGCAGTGACGGGGTTGGGGACACTGGTGTTGGCCCTGAAGCTTTCTTT. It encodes CASSDGVGDTGVGPEAFF.

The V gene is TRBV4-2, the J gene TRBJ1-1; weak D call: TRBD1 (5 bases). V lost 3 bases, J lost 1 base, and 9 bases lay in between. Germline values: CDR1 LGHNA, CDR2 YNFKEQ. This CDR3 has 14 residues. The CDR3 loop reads CASSQGDANTEAFF. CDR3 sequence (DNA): TGTGCCAGCAGCCAGGGGGATGCGAACACTGAAGCTTTCTTT.

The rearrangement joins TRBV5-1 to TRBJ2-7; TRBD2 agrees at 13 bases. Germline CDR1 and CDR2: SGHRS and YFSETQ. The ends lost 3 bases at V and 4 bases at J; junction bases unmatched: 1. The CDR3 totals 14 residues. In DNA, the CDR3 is TGCGCCAGCAGCTGGACTAGCGGGGGATACGAGCAGTACTTC. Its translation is CASSWTSGGYEQYF.

In nucleotides, the CDR3 is TGTGCCAGCAGCCCCCGCGGGGAGTTCGTGCAGCAGTACTTC. Translating gives CASSPRGEFVQQYF. The chain has TRBV9 and TRBJ2-7; D may be TRBD2 (6 bases). The V gene lost 4 bases and the J gene lost 8 bases, with 19 bases spanning the gap. Germline assignment: CDR1 SGDLS and CDR2 YYNGEE. The CDR3 loop spans 14 amino acids.

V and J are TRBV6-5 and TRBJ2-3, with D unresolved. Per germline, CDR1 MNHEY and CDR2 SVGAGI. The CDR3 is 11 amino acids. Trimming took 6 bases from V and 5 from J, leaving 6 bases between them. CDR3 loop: CASSIRDTQYF. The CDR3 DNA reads TGTGCCAGCAGCATCAGAGATACGCAGTATTTT.

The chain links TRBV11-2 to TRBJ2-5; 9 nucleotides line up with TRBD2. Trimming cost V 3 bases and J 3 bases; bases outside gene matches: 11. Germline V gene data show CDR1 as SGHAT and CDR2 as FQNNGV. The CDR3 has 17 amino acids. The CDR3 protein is CASSFRGRLAGKETQYF. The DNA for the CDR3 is TGTGCCAGCAGCTTTCGGGGTCGGCTAGCGGGAAAAGAGACCCAGTACTTC.

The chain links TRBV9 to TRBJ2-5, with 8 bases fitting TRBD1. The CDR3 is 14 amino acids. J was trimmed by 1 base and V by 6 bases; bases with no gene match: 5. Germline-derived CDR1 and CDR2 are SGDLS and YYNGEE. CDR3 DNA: TGTGCCAGCAACCTCCAGGGGGCCCAAGAGACCCAGTACTTC. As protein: CASNLQGAQETQYF.

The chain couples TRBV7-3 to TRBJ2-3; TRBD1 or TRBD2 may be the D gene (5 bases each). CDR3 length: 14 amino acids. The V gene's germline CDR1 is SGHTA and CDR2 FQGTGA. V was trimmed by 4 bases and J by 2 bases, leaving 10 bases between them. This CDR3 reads CASSYRGSTDTQYF. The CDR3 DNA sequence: TGTGCCAGCAGCTACCGGGGCTCCACAGATACGCAGTATTTT.

The DNA for the CDR3 is TGTGCCAGCAGCCCATCGGGACAAATCCAATCTGGAAACACCATATATTTT. Protein: CASSPSGQIQSGNTIYF. This rearrangement joins TRBV3-1 (or the pseudogene TRBV3-2) to TRBJ1-3; maybe TRBD1 (6 bases). The V and J ends lost 4 bases and 1 base respectively, with 17 bases between them. In germline, CDR1 is LGHDT, CDR2 YNNKEL (reference sequence). The CDR3 extends over 17 amino acids.

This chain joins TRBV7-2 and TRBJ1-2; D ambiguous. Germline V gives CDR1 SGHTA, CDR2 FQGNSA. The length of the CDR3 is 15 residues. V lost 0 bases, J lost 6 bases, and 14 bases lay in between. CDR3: CASSLAVPNVDGYTF. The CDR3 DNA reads TGTGCCAGCAGCTTAGCGGTCCCCAACGTGGATGGCTACACCTTC.

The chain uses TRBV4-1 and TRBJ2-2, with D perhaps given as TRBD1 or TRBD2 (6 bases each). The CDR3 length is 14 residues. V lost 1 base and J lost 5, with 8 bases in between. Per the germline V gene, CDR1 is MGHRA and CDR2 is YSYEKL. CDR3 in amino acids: CASSQVGGTGELFF. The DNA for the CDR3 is TGCGCCAGCAGCCAAGTAGGGGGGACCGGGGAGCTGTTTTTT.

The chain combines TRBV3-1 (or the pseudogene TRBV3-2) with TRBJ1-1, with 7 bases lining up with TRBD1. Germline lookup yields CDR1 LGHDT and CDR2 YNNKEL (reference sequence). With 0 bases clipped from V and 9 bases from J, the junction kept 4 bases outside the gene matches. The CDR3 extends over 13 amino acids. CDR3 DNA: TGTGCCAGCAGCCAAGAAAGGGGGCGAAAAGCTTTCTTT. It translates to CASSQERGRKAFF.

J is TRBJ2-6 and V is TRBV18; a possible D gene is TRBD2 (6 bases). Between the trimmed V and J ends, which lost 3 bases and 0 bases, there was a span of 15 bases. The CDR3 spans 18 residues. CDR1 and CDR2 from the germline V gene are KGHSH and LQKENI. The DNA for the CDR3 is TGTGCCAGCTCACCGGTGGAGGGGCCAAGCTCTGGGGCCAACGTCCTGACTTTC. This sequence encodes CASSPVEGPSSGANVLTF. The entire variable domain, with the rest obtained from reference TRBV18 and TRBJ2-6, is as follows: NAGVMQNPRHLVRRRGQEARLRCSPMKGHSHVYWYRQLPEEGLKFMVYLQKENIIDESGMPKERFSAEFPKEGPSILRIQQVVRGDSAAYFCASSPVEGPSSGANVLTFGAGSRLTVL.

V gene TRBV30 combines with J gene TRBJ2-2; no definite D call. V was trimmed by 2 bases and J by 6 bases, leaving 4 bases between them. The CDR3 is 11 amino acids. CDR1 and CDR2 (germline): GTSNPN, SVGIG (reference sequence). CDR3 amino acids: CAWSPSGELFF. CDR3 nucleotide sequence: TGTGCCTGGAGTCCCTCCGGGGAGCTGTTTTTT.

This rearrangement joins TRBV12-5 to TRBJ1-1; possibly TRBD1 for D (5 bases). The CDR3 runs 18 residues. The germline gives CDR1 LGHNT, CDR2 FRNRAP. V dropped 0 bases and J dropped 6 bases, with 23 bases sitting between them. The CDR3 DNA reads TGTGCTAGTGGTTTGGTACGGGCCCCGGGACCAGCCCGGGCTGAAGCTTTCTTT. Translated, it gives CASGLVRAPGPARAEAFF.

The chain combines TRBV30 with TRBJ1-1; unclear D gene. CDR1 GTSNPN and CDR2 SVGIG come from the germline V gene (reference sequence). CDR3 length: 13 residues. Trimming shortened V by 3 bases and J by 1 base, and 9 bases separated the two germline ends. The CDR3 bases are TGTGCCTGGAGCCATACACGGAACACTGAAGCTTTCTTT. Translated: CAWSHTRNTEAFF.

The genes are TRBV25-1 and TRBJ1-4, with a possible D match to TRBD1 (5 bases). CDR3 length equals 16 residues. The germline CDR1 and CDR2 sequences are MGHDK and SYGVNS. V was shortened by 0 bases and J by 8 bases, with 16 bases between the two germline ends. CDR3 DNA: TGTGCCAGCAGTGAATACCGAGGCAGGGCCGGCGAAAAACTGTTTTTT. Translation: CASSEYRGRAGEKLFF.

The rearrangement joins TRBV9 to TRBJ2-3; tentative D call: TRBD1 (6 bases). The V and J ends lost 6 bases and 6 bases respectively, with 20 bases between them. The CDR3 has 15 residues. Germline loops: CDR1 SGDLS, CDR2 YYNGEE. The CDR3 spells CASTRFSGVDDTQYF. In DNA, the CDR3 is TGTGCCAGCACCCGATTCTCAGGGGTGGACGATACGCAGTATTTT.

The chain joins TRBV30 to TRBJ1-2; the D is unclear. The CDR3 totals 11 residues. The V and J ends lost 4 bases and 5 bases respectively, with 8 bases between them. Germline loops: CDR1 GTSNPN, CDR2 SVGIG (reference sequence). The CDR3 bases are TGTGCCTGGACCGGACGGTATGGCTACACCTTC. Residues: CAWTGRYGYTF.